This T cell receptor beta chain stems from a study of early T cells in non-severe SARS-CoV-2 infection. Unique molecular identifiers (one per individual cDNA molecule) were attached. TCRdb reprocessed the 5' RACE reads via MiXCR and lists one record per CDR3 protein. There are approximately 56,000 distinct CDR3 sequences in the sample; 9.1% occur only once, and around 4% lies in the top ten. With V trimmed by 3 bases and J by 2 bases, 7 bases remained unmatched. The CDR3 is 16 amino acids. Germline loops: CDR1 DFQATT, CDR2 SNEGSKA (reference sequence). This clonotype was seen ten or more times. The material sequenced was whole blood. The receptor comes from an adult who was a healthcare worker with PCR-confirmed SARS-CoV-2 infection or an uninfected control (not recorded which). This chain uses TRBV20-1 with TRBJ2-2; 9 nucleotides line up with TRBD1. The CDR3 here is CSASGTGRLNTGELFF. The CDR3 DNA is TGCAGTGCTAGTGGGACAGGGCGTTTAAACACCGGGGAGCTGTTTTTT.